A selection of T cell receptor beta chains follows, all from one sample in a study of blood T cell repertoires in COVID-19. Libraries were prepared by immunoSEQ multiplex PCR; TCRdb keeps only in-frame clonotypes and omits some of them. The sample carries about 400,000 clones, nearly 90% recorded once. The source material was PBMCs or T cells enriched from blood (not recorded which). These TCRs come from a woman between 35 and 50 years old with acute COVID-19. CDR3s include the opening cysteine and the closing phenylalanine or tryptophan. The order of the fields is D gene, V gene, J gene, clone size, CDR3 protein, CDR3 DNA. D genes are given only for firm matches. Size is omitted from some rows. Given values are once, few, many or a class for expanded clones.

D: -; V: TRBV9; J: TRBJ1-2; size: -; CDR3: CASSPDSYGYTF; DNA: TGTGCCAGCAGCCCCGACAGCTATGGCTACACCTTC
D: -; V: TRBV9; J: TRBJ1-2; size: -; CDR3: CASSVEEGSDGYTF; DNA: TGTGCCAGCAGCGTAGAAGAGGGCTCCGATGGCTACACCTTC
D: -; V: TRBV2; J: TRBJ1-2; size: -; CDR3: CASSEALQAAYGYTF; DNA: TGTGCCAGCAGTGAAGCGCTTCAGGCTGCCTATGGCTACACCTTC
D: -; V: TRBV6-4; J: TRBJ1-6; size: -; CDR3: CASSDRGDSPLHF; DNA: TGTGCCAGCAGTGACAGGGGTGACTCACCCCTCCACTTT
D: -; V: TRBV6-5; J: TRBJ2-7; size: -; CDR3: CASREGARYEQYF; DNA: TGTGCCAGCAGGGAGGGGGCTAGGTACGAGCAGTACTTC
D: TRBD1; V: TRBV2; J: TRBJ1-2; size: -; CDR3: CASSVGQAGFGGYTF; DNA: TGTGCCAGCAGTGTGGGACAGGCCGGATTCGGAGGCTACACCTTC
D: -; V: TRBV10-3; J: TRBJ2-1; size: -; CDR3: CAISESTADEQFF; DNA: TGTGCCATCAGTGAGTCCACAGCGGATGAGCAGTTCTTC
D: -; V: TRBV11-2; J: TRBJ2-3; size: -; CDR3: CASSFSGKNTDTQYF; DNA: TGTGCCAGCAGCTTTAGCGGAAAGAACACAGATACGCAGTATTTT
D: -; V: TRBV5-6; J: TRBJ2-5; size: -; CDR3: CASSTPTGQQETQYF; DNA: TGTGCCAGCAGCACCCCGACAGGCCAACAAGAGACCCAGTACTTC
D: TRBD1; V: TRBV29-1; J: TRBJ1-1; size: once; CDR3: CSVVAGGYTEAFF; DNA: TGCAGCGTTGTGGCAGGGGGGTACACTGAAGCTTTCTTT
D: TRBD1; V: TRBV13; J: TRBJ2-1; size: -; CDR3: CASSSGQGGEQFF; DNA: TGTGCCAGCAGCTCGGGACAGGGGGGTGAGCAGTTCTTC
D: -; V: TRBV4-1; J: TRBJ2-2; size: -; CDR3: CASSHGQAGNTGELFF; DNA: TGCGCCAGCAGCCATGGGCAGGCGGGGAACACCGGGGAGCTGTTTTTT
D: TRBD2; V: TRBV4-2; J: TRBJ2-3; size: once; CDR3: CASSQNSGVTDTQYF; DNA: TGTGCCAGCAGCCAAAATAGCGGGGTGACAGATACGCAGTATTTT
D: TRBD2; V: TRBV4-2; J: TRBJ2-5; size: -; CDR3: CASSRAGGPETQYF; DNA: TGTGCCAGCAGCCGAGCGGGGGGCCCGGAGACCCAGTACTTC
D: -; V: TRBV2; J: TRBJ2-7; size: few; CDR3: CASSEWDTYEQYF; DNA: TGTGCCAGCAGTGAATGGGACACCTACGAGCAGTACTTC
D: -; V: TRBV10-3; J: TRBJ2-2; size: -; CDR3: CAISDQGDGELFF; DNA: TGTGCCATCAGTGACCAGGGTGACGGGGAGCTGTTTTTT
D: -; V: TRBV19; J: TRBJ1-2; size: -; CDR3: CATRKSGVNYGYTF; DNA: TGTGCCACCCGAAAGTCCGGGGTTAACTATGGCTACACCTTC
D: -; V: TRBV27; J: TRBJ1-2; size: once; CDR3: CASSFRAGALPYGYTF; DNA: TGTGCCAGCAGTTTCCGGGCAGGGGCACTTCCCTATGGCTACACCTTC
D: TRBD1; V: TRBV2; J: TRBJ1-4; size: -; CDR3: CATTGETNEKLFF; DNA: TGTGCCACAACAGGGGAAACTAATGAAAAACTGTTTTTT
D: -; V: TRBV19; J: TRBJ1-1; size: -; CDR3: CASSIDRMDSATEAFF; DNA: TGTGCCAGTAGTATAGATCGTATGGACAGTGCCACTGAAGCTTTCTTT
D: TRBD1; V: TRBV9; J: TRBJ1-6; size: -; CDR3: CASSVTPGTGGSPLHF; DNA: TGTGCCAGCAGCGTGACACCCGGGACAGGGGGTTCACCCCTCCACTTT
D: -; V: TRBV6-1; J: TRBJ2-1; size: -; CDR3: CASRESRAVRNNEQFF; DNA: TGTGCCAGCAGGGAATCGAGGGCCGTTCGGAACAATGAGCAGTTCTTC
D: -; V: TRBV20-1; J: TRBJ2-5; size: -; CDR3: CSASSPSEETQYF; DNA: TGCAGTGCTAGTTCCCCTAGTGAAGAGACCCAGTACTTC
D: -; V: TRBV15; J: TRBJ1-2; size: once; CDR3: CATSREQNVYGYTF; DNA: TGTGCCACCAGCAGAGAGCAGAACGTATATGGCTACACCTTC
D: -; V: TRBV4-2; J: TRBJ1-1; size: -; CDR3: CASSQVKGETTEAFF; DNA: TGTGCCAGCAGCCAAGTAAAGGGGGAGACCACTGAAGCTTTCTTT
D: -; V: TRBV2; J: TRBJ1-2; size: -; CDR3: CASSELEGYGYTF; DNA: TGTGCCAGCAGTGAGCTTGAGGGCTATGGCTACACCTTC
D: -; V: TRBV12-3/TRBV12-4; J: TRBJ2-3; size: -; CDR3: CASRSTSGVTQYF; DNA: TGTGCCAGCAGGTCGACTAGTGGGGTTACGCAGTATTTT
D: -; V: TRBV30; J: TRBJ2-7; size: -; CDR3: CAWSQTQDMSSYEQYF; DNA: TGTGCCTGGAGCCAGACGCAAGACATGAGCTCCTACGAGCAGTACTTC
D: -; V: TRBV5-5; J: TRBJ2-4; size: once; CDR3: CASSFWGLYIQYF; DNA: TGTGCCAGCAGCTTCTGGGGGCTTTACATTCAGTACTTC
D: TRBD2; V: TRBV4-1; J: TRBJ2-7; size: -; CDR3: CASSSGLAGAYEQYF; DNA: TGCGCCAGCAGCTCGGGACTAGCGGGGGCCTACGAGCAGTACTTC
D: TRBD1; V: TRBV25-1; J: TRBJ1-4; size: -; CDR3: CASGQGQTNEKLFF; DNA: TGTGCCAGCGGCCAGGGACAGACTAATGAAAAACTGTTTTTT
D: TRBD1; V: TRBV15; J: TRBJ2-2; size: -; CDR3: CATSSALGTGSTGELFF; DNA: TGTGCCACCAGCAGCGCCCTGGGGACAGGGAGCACCGGGGAGCTGTTTTTT
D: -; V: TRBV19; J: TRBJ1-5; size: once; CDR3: CASRRMSNQPQHF; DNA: TGTGCCAGTAGGAGGATGAGCAATCAGCCCCAGCATTTT
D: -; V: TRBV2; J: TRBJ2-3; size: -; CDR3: CASSETGKDTQYF; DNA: TGTGCCAGCAGTGAAACAGGGAAGGATACGCAGTATTTT
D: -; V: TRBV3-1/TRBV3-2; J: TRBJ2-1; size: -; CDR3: CASSLRGNGGRSNEQFF; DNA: TGTGCCAGCAGCCTCAGGGGGAACGGGGGCAGGTCCAATGAGCAGTTCTTC
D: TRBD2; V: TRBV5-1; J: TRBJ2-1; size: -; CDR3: CASSLDQGIRASGLYNEQFF; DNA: TGCGCCAGCAGCTTGGATCAGGGAATCCGGGCTAGCGGGCTATACAATGAGCAGTTCTTC
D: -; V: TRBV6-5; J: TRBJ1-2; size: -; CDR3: CASPEEGPGYGYTF; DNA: TGTGCCTCCCCCGAGGAGGGGCCGGGCTATGGCTACACCTTC
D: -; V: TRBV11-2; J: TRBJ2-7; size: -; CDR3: CASSSQGFEQYF; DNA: TGTGCCAGCAGCTCACAGGGTTTTGAGCAGTACTTC
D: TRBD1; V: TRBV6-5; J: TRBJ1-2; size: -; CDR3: CASSYTGANYGYTF; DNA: TGTGCCAGCAGTTACACAGGGGCGAACTATGGCTACACCTTC
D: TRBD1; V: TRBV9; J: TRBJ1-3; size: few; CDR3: CASSRNQGAASGNTIYF; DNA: TGTGCCAGCAGCAGAAACCAGGGGGCTGCCTCTGGAAACACCATATATTTT
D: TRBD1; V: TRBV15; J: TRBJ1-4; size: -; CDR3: CATGTENEKLFF; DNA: TGTGCCACCGGGACAGAAAATGAAAAACTGTTTTTT
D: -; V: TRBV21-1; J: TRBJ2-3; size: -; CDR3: CASSKGQRDTDTQYF; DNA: TGTGCCAGCAGCAAGGGACAGCGCGACACAGATACGCAGTATTTT
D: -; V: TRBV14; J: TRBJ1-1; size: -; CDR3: CATVVNTEAFF; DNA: TGTGCCACGGTAGTTAACACTGAAGCTTTCTTT
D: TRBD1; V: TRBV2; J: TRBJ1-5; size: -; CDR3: CASSPGTGGDQPQHF; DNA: TGTGCCAGCAGTCCCGGGACAGGGGGCGATCAGCCCCAGCATTTT
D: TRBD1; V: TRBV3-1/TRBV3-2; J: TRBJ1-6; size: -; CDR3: CASSHRSMDRGWNSPLHF; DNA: TGTGCCAGCAGCCACCGATCAATGGACAGGGGGTGGAATTCACCCCTCCACTTT
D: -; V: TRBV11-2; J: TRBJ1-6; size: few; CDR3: CASSNLGASPLHF; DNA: TGTGCCAGCAGTAATTTAGGGGCTTCACCCCTCCACTTT
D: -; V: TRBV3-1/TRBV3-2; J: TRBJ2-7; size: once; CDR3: CASSQALDDYEQYF; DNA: TGTGCCAGCAGCCAAGCCCTAGACGACTACGAGCAGTACTTC
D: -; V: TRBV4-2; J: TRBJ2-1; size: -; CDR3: CASSQGGTEGHEQFF; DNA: TGTGCCAGCAGCCAAGGGGGAACAGAGGGCCATGAGCAGTTCTTC
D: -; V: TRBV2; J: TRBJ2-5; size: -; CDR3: CASTRVQETQYF; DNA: TGTGCCAGCACGCGGGTCCAAGAGACCCAGTACTTC
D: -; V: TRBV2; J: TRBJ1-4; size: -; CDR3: CASSGRTATTNEKLFF; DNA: TGTGCCAGCAGTGGACGGACAGCGACAACTAATGAAAAACTGTTTTTT
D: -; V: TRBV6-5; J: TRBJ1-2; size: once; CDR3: CASSYSRLINYGYTF; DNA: TGTGCCAGCAGTTACTCGAGGTTGATTAACTATGGCTACACCTTC